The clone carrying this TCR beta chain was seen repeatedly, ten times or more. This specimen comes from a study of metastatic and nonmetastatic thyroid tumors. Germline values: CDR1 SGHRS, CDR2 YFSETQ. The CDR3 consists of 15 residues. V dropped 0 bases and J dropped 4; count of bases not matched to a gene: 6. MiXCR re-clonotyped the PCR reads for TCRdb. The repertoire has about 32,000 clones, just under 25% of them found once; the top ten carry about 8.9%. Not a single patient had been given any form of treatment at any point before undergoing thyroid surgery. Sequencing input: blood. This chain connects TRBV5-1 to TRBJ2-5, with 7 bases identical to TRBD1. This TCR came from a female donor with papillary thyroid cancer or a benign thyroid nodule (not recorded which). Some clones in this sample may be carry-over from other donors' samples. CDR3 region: CASSLEQGMRETQYF. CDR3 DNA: TGCGCCAGCAGCTTGGAACAGGGGATGAGAGAGACCCAGTACTTC.